Following are 14 T cell receptor beta chains from one sample sequenced in a study of T cell responses to AZD1222 COVID-19 vaccine. TCRdb's table, derived via immunoSEQ multiplex PCR, lists solely in-frame clones and lacks some. The top ten hold 1.5% to 2% of the sample, which has around 150,000 clones, more than 90% seen once. Sequences were derived from peripheral blood, sampled on day 0 of AZD1222 vaccination. Receptor source: an adult in good health.

J is TRBJ2-7 and V is TRBV4-2, with D possibly being TRBD1 (6 bases). Trimming stripped 3 bases from V and 3 bases from J, with 15 bases between. This CDR3 comprises 15 residues. Germline-derived CDR1 and CDR2 are LGHNA and YNFKEQ. Here the CDR3 DNA reads TGTGCCAGCAGCCAGACAGGACGGGAATACTACGAGCAGTACTTC. Translated: CASSQTGREYYEQYF.

The chain is built from TRBV5-1 and TRBJ2-1; either TRBD1 or TRBD2 may supply D (5 bases each). The CDR3 spans 13 residues. Germline-derived CDR1 and CDR2 are SGHRS and YFSETQ. V lost 3 bases to trimming and J lost 5 bases, with 9 bases between them. The CDR3 region is CASSWGTNNEQFF. In DNA, the CDR3 is TGCGCCAGCAGCTGGGGGACCAACAATGAGCAGTTCTTC.

The V and J genes are TRBV2 and TRBJ2-3; tentative D call: TRBD1 (6 bases). Germline V gene sequence: CDR1 SNHLY, CDR2 FYNNEI. The ends were cut back, 3 bases at V and 1 base at J, with 11 bases in the middle. The CDR3 is 15 amino acids. CDR3 sequence reads: CASSEVGAGTDTQYF. In DNA form, the CDR3 reads TGTGCCAGCAGTGAGGTGGGGGCGGGCACAGATACGCAGTATTTT.

The chain combines TRBV10-3 with TRBJ2-5; 8 nucleotides agree with TRBD1. Trimming cost V 0 bases and J 7 bases; bases outside gene matches: 10. Germline V CDR1 and CDR2: ENHRY, SYGVKD. This CDR3 has 16 residues. CDR3 sequence: CAISESTGARSGTQYF. The CDR3 coding sequence is TGTGCCATCAGTGAGTCGACAGGGGCAAGGAGCGGGACCCAGTACTTC.

This clone is a singleton in its sample. This rearrangement joins TRBV27 to TRBJ1-1; D is possibly TRBD1 (5 bases). The CDR3 is made up of 13 amino acids. V gave up 3 bases and J gave up 1 base, with 6 bases separating them. Germline values: CDR1 MNHEY, CDR2 SMNVEV (reference sequence). The chain's CDR3 is CASSLGQNTEAFF. In DNA form, the CDR3 reads TGTGCCAGCAGTTTGGGGCAGAACACTGAAGCTTTCTTT.

CDR3 sequence: CASSLRQNYGYTF. The CDR3 nucleotides are TGTGCCAGCAGCTTAAGACAGAACTATGGCTACACCTTC. J is TRBJ1-2 and V is TRBV7-8; maybe TRBD1 (5 bases). The CDR3 runs 13 residues. The V end lost 2 bases, the J end lost 2 bases, and 6 bases lay between the germline ends. Germline loops: CDR1 SGHVS, CDR2 FQNEAQ. The complete variable domain, with remaining parts taken from reference TRBV7-8 and TRBJ1-2, reads GAGVSQSPRYKVAKRGQDVALRCDPISGHVSLFWYQQALGQGPEFLTYFQNEAQLDKSGLPSDRFFAERPEGSVSTLKIQRTQQEDSAVYLCASSLRQNYGYTFGSGTRLTVV.

The rearrangement joins TRBV3-1 (or the pseudogene TRBV3-2) to TRBJ1-6; D gene ambiguous. This CDR3 is built from 15 residues. Trimming removed 0 bases at V and 6 bases at J, with 9 bases between. The germline CDR1 and CDR2 sequences are LGHDT and YNNKEL (reference sequence). CDR3 sequence: CASSQDIGPNSPLHF. The DNA of the CDR3 is TGTGCCAGCAGCCAAGATATCGGGCCTAATTCACCCCTCCACTTT.

The V gene is TRBV10-3, the J gene TRBJ2-5, with D perhaps TRBD1 (5 bases). In germline, CDR1 is ENHRY, CDR2 SYGVKD. Trimming removed 6 bases from V and 5 bases from J, with 13 bases in between. This CDR3 is 13 amino acids long. CDR3 amino acids: CAIRETVWETQYF. The CDR3 region has the DNA TGTGCCATCAGGGAGACAGTTTGGGAGACCCAGTACTTC.

The chain carries TRBV11-3 and TRBJ2-1, with 14 bases lining up with TRBD2. Germline V gene data show CDR1 as SGHNT and CDR2 as YENEEA. V gave up 5 bases and J gave up 10 bases; unmatched junction bases: 7. The CDR3 totals 15 residues. CDR3 region: CASSPGLAGVGEQFF. The CDR3, as DNA: TGTGCCAGCAGCCCGGGACTAGCGGGAGTCGGGGAGCAGTTCTTC.

This clone has more than one count but fewer than ten. The V and J genes are TRBV5-1 and TRBJ1-1, with D unresolved. The ends were cut back, 1 base at V and 5 bases at J, with 15 bases in the middle. Germline CDR1 SGHRS, CDR2 YFSETQ. There are 15 residues in the CDR3. CDR3 in amino acids: CASSLSPDPGTEAFF. CDR3 DNA: TGCGCCAGCAGCTTGAGCCCCGACCCAGGTACTGAAGCTTTCTTT. Full variable domain (remainder filled in from reference TRBV5-1 and TRBJ1-1): KAGVTQTPRYLIKTRGQQVTLSCSPISGHRSVSWYQQTPGQGLQFLFEYFSETQRNKGNFPGRFSGRQFSNSRSEMNVSTLELGDSALYLCASSLSPDPGTEAFFGQGTRLTVV.

The rearrangement links TRBV5-8 to TRBJ2-4; 7 bases line up with TRBD2. This CDR3 is 12 amino acids long. From germline, CDR1 is SGHTS and CDR2 YDEGEE. The V gene end was trimmed by 2 bases and the J gene end by 9 bases; junction bases not matched to a gene: 2. The CDR3 coding sequence is TGTGCCAGCAGCTTCTGGGGGGGCATTCAGTACTTC. Its protein product is CASSFWGGIQYF.

J is TRBJ1-4 and V is TRBV7-9; D not certain. The V gene's germline CDR1 is SEHNR and CDR2 FQNEAQ (reference sequence). Deletions cut 1 base from V and 3 bases from J, with 12 bases between. CDR3 length equals 16 residues. The CDR3 region is CASSLGLSEANEKLFF. CDR3 in DNA: TGTGCCAGCAGCTTAGGATTAAGCGAAGCTAATGAAAAACTGTTTTTT.

This chain links TRBV6-5 with TRBJ2-6, with D possibly matching TRBD1 (6 bases). The CDR3 covers 15 residues. V lost 0 bases to trimming and J lost 5 bases, with 8 bases between them. Per germline, CDR1 MNHEY and CDR2 SVGAGI. CDR3 sequence reads: CASSYSRGWANVLTF. CDR3 DNA: TGTGCCAGCAGTTACTCGAGGGGGTGGGCCAACGTCCTGACTTTC.

V and J are TRBV9 and TRBJ1-1; D remains unclear. The CDR3 is 15 residues long. Trimming cost V 0 bases and J 7 bases, with 16 bases left between them. In germline, CDR1 is SGDLS, CDR2 YYNGEE. CDR3 nucleotides: TGTGCCAGCAGCGTAGCGGGGTGGCAGTACGATGAAGCTTTCTTT. The encoded protein is CASSVAGWQYDEAFF.